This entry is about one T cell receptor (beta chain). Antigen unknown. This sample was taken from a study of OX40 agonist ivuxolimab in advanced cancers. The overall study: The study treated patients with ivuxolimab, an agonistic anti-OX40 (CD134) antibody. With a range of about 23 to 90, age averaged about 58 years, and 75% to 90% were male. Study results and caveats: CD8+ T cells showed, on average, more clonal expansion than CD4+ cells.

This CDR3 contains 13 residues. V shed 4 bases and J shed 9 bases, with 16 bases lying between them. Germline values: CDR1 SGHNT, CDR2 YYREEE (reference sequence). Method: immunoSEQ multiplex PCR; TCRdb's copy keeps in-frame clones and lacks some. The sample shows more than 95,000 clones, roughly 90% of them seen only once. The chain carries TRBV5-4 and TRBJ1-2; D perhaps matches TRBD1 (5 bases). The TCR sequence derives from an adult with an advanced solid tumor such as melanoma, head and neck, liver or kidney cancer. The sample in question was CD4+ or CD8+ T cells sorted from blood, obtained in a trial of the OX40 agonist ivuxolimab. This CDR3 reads CASSTGTMLRYTF. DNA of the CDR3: TGTGCCAGCAGCACTGGGACGATGTTACGCTACACCTTC.